A selection of T cell receptor beta chains follows, all from one sample in a study of cytomegalovirus exposure and HLA in healthy donors. Sequenced by immunoSEQ multiplex PCR; TCRdb stores in-frame clones only, minus some. The data show some 48,000 clones, just over 85% seen once. Sequenced sample: PBMCs. These receptor sequences come from a woman aged 25-40 years in good health and CMV-seronegative. The CDR3 runs from the conserved cysteine through the conserved F or W. The D gene is left open where the match is weak. Clone sizes are given selectively: once, few, many, or a class where the clone is expanded.

j_gene	v_gene	d_gene	abundance	CDR3aa	CDR3nt
TRBJ2-7	TRBV4-2	TRBD2	-	CASSQSGTRGLEEQYF	TGTGCCAGCAGCCAGTCCGGGACTAGAGGACTAGAGGAGCAGTACTTC
TRBJ1-1	TRBV27	-	-	CASSLSHPGTEAFF	TGTGCCAGCAGTTTAAGCCACCCGGGCACTGAAGCTTTCTTT
TRBJ1-4	TRBV5-1	TRBD1	few	CASSLWSGQGEEKLFF	TGCGCCAGCAGCTTATGGTCCGGACAGGGGGAGGAAAAACTGTTTTTT
TRBJ1-2	TRBV30	-	-	CAWENYGYTF	TGTGCCTGGGAGAACTATGGCTACACCTTC
TRBJ2-1	TRBV6-4	-	-	CASSIATGYNEQFF	TGTGCCAGCAGTATAGCAACTGGATACAATGAGCAGTTCTTC
TRBJ2-1	TRBV5-4	TRBD2	-	CASSSPPGTSGYNEQFF	TGTGCCAGCAGCTCCCCACCCGGGACTAGCGGCTACAATGAGCAGTTCTTC
TRBJ2-3	TRBV2	-	-	CASREDGDTQYF	TGTGCCAGCAGGGAGGACGGAGATACGCAGTATTTT
TRBJ1-1	TRBV28	TRBD1	-	CASSLVGQGGEAFF	TGTGCCAGCAGTTTGGTGGGACAGGGCGGTGAAGCTTTCTTT
TRBJ2-3	TRBV4-1	TRBD1	-	CASSQDPSGGADTQYF	TGCGCCAGCAGCCAAGATCCGTCAGGGGGCGCAGATACGCAGTATTTT
TRBJ2-1	TRBV6-5	TRBD2	once	CASSSAGVPYNEQFF	TGTGCCAGCAGTTCAGCGGGAGTCCCCTACAATGAGCAGTTCTTC
TRBJ2-3	TRBV7-9	-	-	CASSLTGTDTQYF	TGTGCCAGCAGCTTAACGGGAACCGATACGCAGTATTTT
TRBJ1-1	TRBV5-1	-	once	CASSELRNTEAFF	TGCGCCAGCAGCGAACTTCGAAACACTGAAGCTTTCTTT
TRBJ2-7	TRBV27	-	-	CASSLSRAYEQYF	TGTGCCAGCAGTTTAAGCAGGGCCTACGAGCAGTACTTC
TRBJ2-7	TRBV14	TRBD2	-	CASSQGLAGVNYEQYF	TGTGCCAGCAGCCAGGGGCTAGCGGGAGTTAACTACGAGCAGTACTTC
TRBJ2-7	TRBV27	-	-	CASSPRLPEVSYEQYF	TGTGCCAGCAGTCCCCGATTACCCGAGGTTTCCTACGAGCAGTACTTC
TRBJ1-1	TRBV19	-	-	CASSPEWNTEAFF	TGTGCCAGTAGTCCCGAGTGGAACACTGAAGCTTTCTTT
TRBJ2-1	TRBV28	-	-	CASSLKGNWWFF	TGTGCCAGCAGTTTAAAGGGGAACTGGTGGTTCTTC
TRBJ2-3	TRBV6-5	TRBD2	-	CASSFLAGAVNTQYF	TGTGCCAGCAGTTTTCTAGCGGGAGCGGTGAATACGCAGTATTTT
TRBJ2-5	TRBV11-2	-	-	CASSLGFWTEYPQYF	TGTGCCAGCAGCTTAGGTTTCTGGACAGAGTACCCCCAGTACTTC
TRBJ1-1	TRBV9	TRBD1	-	CASGTGGNTEAFF	TGTGCCAGCGGAACAGGGGGCAACACTGAAGCTTTCTTT
TRBJ2-5	TRBV7-2	TRBD2	-	CASSPREDF	TGTGCCAGCAGCCCTCGGGAGGACTTC
TRBJ2-2	TRBV6-1	-	few	CASSVLANTGELFF	TGTGCCAGCAGTGTGCTAGCGAACACCGGGGAGCTGTTTTTT
TRBJ2-3	TRBV5-1	TRBD1	once	CASSTGQGLDTQYF	TGCGCCAGCAGCACAGGACAGGGTCTGGATACGCAGTATTTT
TRBJ2-7	TRBV27	-	-	CASSLNSGLSYEQYF	TGTGCCAGCAGTTTAAACTCCGGACTCTCCTACGAGCAGTACTTC
TRBJ2-7	TRBV11-2	-	-	CASSLVAVSYEQYF	TGTGCCAGCAGCTTAGTGGCGGTTTCCTACGAGCAGTACTTC
TRBJ1-2	TRBV29-1	TRBD1	-	CSVVGQGAYGYTF	TGCAGCGTTGTCGGACAGGGGGCTTATGGCTACACCTTC
TRBJ2-3	TRBV27	TRBD2	-	CASRTSGNTDTQYF	TGTGCCAGTCGGACTAGCGGGAACACAGATACGCAGTATTTT
TRBJ2-7	TRBV5-6	-	-	CASSIGGTEYEQYF	TGTGCCAGCAGCATTGGAGGGACAGAATACGAGCAGTACTTC
TRBJ2-2	TRBV28	TRBD1	-	CASSLWDRGPGGELFF	TGTGCCAGCAGTTTGTGGGACAGGGGGCCGGGCGGGGAGCTGTTTTTT
TRBJ2-1	TRBV9	TRBD1	-	CASSVGQGPVQFF	TGTGCCAGCAGCGTTGGACAGGGCCCGGTACAGTTCTTC
TRBJ1-1	TRBV9	TRBD1	-	CASSVGTGMNTEAFF	TGTGCCAGCAGCGTAGGGACAGGGATGAACACTGAAGCTTTCTTT
TRBJ2-7	TRBV28	TRBD2	-	CASTTSWREGRYEQYF	TGTGCCAGCACCACGTCTTGGCGGGAGGGCCGATACGAGCAGTACTTC
TRBJ2-7	TRBV28	TRBD2	-	CASSLAGGPYEQYF	TGTGCCAGCAGTCTAGCGGGAGGGCCTTACGAGCAGTACTTC
TRBJ2-7	TRBV28	TRBD1	-	CASSLGQGYEQYF	TGTGCCAGCAGTTTAGGACAGGGCTACGAGCAGTACTTC
TRBJ2-5	TRBV11-2	TRBD2	-	CASSRTSGGGETQYF	TGTGCCAGCAGCCGAACTAGCGGGGGAGGAGAGACCCAGTACTTC
TRBJ1-1	TRBV11-2	-	-	CASSPPFYVNTEAFF	TGTGCCAGCAGCCCCCCTTTCTATGTGAACACTGAAGCTTTCTTT
TRBJ2-1	TRBV19	-	-	CASSPLGPFSEQFF	TGTGCCAGTAGTCCCCTAGGCCCCTTTAGTGAGCAGTTCTTC
TRBJ2-3	TRBV10-3	TRBD1	-	CAISRDRDTDTQYF	TGTGCCATCAGCCGGGACAGGGATACAGATACGCAGTATTTT
TRBJ1-3	TRBV28	-	-	CASTSRAAGGNTIYF	TGTGCCAGCACCTCCCGGGCGGCGGGGGGAAACACCATATATTTT
TRBJ2-3	TRBV9	TRBD2	few	CASTDELAGVTDTQYF	TGTGCCAGCACCGACGAACTAGCGGGAGTCACAGATACGCAGTATTTT
TRBJ1-5	TRBV28	-	-	CASAETGSNQPQHF	TGTGCCAGCGCGGAGACGGGTAGCAATCAGCCCCAGCATTTT
TRBJ2-7	TRBV21-1	-	once	CASSKVTSGNERYEQYF	TGTGCCAGCAGCAAAGTGACTAGCGGGAACGAGCGCTACGAGCAGTACTTC
TRBJ1-2	TRBV6-5	-	-	CASSSQGGKYGYTF	TGTGCCAGCAGTTCTCAGGGAGGGAAATATGGCTACACCTTC
TRBJ2-7	TRBV13	TRBD1	-	CASSSGTGGKGSYEQYF	TGTGCCAGCAGCTCGGGGACAGGGGGGAAAGGGTCGTACGAGCAGTACTTC
TRBJ2-1	TRBV27	TRBD2	once	CASRPPLAGAYNEQFF	TGTGCCAGCAGGCCTCCACTAGCGGGGGCTTACAATGAGCAGTTCTTC
TRBJ1-1	TRBV4-1	-	-	CASSQHKEEAFF	TGCGCCAGCAGCCAGCACAAGGAGGAAGCTTTCTTT
TRBJ2-7	TRBV10-3	-	-	CATDDTGIGGYEQYF	TGTGCCACAGACGACACAGGGATTGGCGGGTACGAGCAGTACTTC
TRBJ2-7	TRBV19	TRBD2	-	CATSAGPTYEQYF	TGTGCCACATCAGCGGGGCCGACCTACGAGCAGTACTTC
TRBJ1-3	TRBV30	-	-	CAWSVSRGYGNTIYF	TGTGCCTGGAGTGTTTCCCGGGGTTATGGAAACACCATATATTTT
TRBJ2-1	TRBV7-8	TRBD2	-	CASSRSRGGTSGRKFF	TGTGCCAGCAGCAGAAGTCGAGGAGGGACTAGCGGGAGGAAGTTCTTC
TRBJ2-3	TRBV14	-	-	CASSLAVADTQYF	TGTGCCAGCAGCCTAGCGGTGGCAGATACGCAGTATTTT
TRBJ2-7	TRBV11-2	-	-	CASSFLGSQAFYEQYF	TGTGCCAGCAGCTTCCTCGGCTCGCAGGCCTTTTACGAGCAGTACTTC
TRBJ1-5	TRBV2	TRBD1	few	CASTNPGGLNQPQHF	TGTGCCAGCACTAACCCAGGGGGCCTAAATCAGCCCCAGCATTTT
TRBJ2-7	TRBV28	TRBD2	-	CASRPGTSGSYEQYF	TGTGCCAGCAGGCCCGGGACTAGCGGCTCCTACGAGCAGTACTTC
TRBJ1-1	TRBV7-9	TRBD1	-	CASSQDRVANTEAFF	TGTGCCAGCAGCCAGGACAGGGTAGCTAACACTGAAGCTTTCTTT